This T cell receptor (beta chain) was recovered during a study of cytomegalovirus exposure and HLA in healthy donors. It was with 60 Vbeta and 13 Jbeta primers that the PCR ran. As handled by the study authors: Tens of millions of unique TCR beta chains, roughly 11 million of them shared, were counted by a later analysis. TCRdb keeps only in-frame clones here, not all; method: immunoSEQ multiplex PCR. V and J calls and clone size are those listed in that table; D and trimming were worked out from the DNA. In the table there are some 62,000 clones, around 87% of which are singletons. Concerning this clone: Its antigen is unknown.

Study-wide findings and caveats: It was shown in a later analysis that HLA-associated TCR beta chains were more clonally expanded than other, equally common chains. Immune exposure was documented only through CMV serostatus. V segments that were indistinguishable, TRBV6-2 and TRBV6-3 among them, were omitted from analysis.

The J segment lost 4 bases and the V segment lost 4 bases, leaving 8 bases of the junction unmatched. The CDR3 totals 16 residues. The germline V gene has CDR1 SGDLS and CDR2 YYNGEE. This sequence joins TRBV9 and TRBJ2-7; 13 nucleotides match TRBD2. The specimen was PBMCs. The TCR comes from a man between 18 and 35 years old in good health and CMV-seronegative. The CDR3 DNA reads as TGTGCCAGCAGCCAAATGACTAGCGGGGGGCGTTACGAGCAGTACTTC. This sequence encodes CASSQMTSGGRYEQYF. The full variable domain, rest sourced from reference TRBV9 and TRBJ2-7, is DSGVTQTPKHLITATGQRVTLRCSPRSGDLSVYWYQQSLDQGLQFLIQYYNGEERAKGNILERFSAQQFPDLHSELNLSSLELGDSALYFCASSQMTSGGRYEQYFGPGTRLTVT.